Listed below are T cell receptor beta chains from one sample, sequenced in a study of T cell changes during pregnancy in multiple sclerosis. The table came from immunoSEQ multiplex PCR; TCRdb's copy has only in-frame clones and leaves some out. Here the sample spans around 56,000 clones, roughly nine tenths being singletons. The sequences come from CD4+ T cells from peripheral blood mononuclear cells, collected in the third trimester of pregnancy. The origin of the receptors is a female donor with multiple sclerosis, enrolled in a pregnancy study. Each CDR3 is given with its conserved first and last residue. A D gene is named only where the DNA matches it firmly. The size of a clone is reported for some rows only, either as once, few or many, or as a class for expanded clones.

length	size	V	J	D	CDR3	DNA
15	.	TRBV9	TRBJ2-1	.	CASSGGQSLGNEQFF	TGTGCCAGCAGCGGGGGGCAATCTCTCGGGAATGAGCAGTTCTTC
14	.	TRBV7-9	TRBJ2-3	.	CASSPAYSTDTQYF	TGTGCCAGCAGCCCAGCGTATAGCACAGATACGCAGTATTTT
13	.	TRBV19	TRBJ2-7	TRBD1	CASSMTGSYEQYF	TGTGCCAGTAGTATGACAGGGTCCTACGAGCAGTACTTC
14	.	TRBV5-1	TRBJ2-7	.	CASSLGHSTYEQYF	TGCGCCAGCAGCCTGGGACATTCGACCTACGAGCAGTACTTC
16	.	TRBV10-3	TRBJ2-2	.	CAISEYGGHETGELFF	TGTGCCATCAGTGAGTATGGGGGCCATGAGACCGGGGAGCTGTTTTTT
14	.	TRBV18	TRBJ2-7	TRBD2	CASSLLAGGYEQYF	TGTGCCAGCTCACTTCTAGCGGGGGGCTACGAGCAGTACTTC
15	.	TRBV10-3	TRBJ2-1	.	CAISDLSGAYNEQFF	TGTGCCATCAGTGACCTGTCCGGAGCATACAATGAGCAGTTCTTC
17	.	TRBV18	TRBJ2-5	TRBD2	CASSRLGTSGLQETQYF	TGTGCCAGCTCACGATTAGGGACTAGCGGGCTCCAAGAGACCCAGTACTTC
14	.	TRBV30	TRBJ2-1	TRBD2	CAWSVGTRYSEQFF	TGTGCCTGGAGTGTAGGGACTAGGTACAGTGAGCAGTTCTTC
14	.	TRBV19	TRBJ2-7	TRBD1	CASSSRDRVYEQYF	TGTGCCAGTAGTAGCCGGGACAGGGTCTACGAGCAGTACTTC
16	.	TRBV7-2	TRBJ1-6	.	CASSLAAGVLLSPLHF	TGTGCCAGCAGCTTAGCGGCAGGGGTCTTGTTGTCACCCCTCCACTTT
18	.	TRBV5-1	TRBJ1-1	.	CASSLDWGQQPMNTEAFF	TGCGCCAGCAGCTTGGATTGGGGCCAGCAACCCATGAACACTGAAGCTTTCTTT
13	.	TRBV2	TRBJ1-1	TRBD1	CASRGTENTEAFF	TGTGCCAGCAGGGGGACAGAGAACACTGAAGCTTTCTTT
15	.	TRBV18	TRBJ2-5	TRBD1	CASSRTGVTQETQYF	TGTGCCAGCTCCCGGACAGGGGTCACCCAAGAGACCCAGTACTTC
13	.	TRBV29-1	TRBJ2-3	TRBD2	CSAERGGFDTQYF	TGCAGCGCCGAGCGGGGGGGCTTCGATACGCAGTATTTT
14	.	TRBV7-2	TRBJ1-5	.	CASSSQGLLQPQHF	TGTGCCAGCAGCTCACAGGGTTTACTCCAGCCCCAGCATTTT
13	.	TRBV7-2	TRBJ2-3	.	CASRPGGTDTQYF	TGTGCCAGCAGGCCCGGGGGCACAGATACGCAGTATTTT
15	.	TRBV2	TRBJ1-5	.	CASSAQGGFGQPQHF	TGTGCCAGCAGTGCCCAGGGAGGGTTTGGTCAGCCCCAGCATTTT
13	.	TRBV5-5	TRBJ1-4	.	CASSHDSIEKLFF	TGTGCCAGCAGCCACGACAGTATTGAAAAACTGTTTTTT
15	once	TRBV5-4	TRBJ1-2	TRBD1	CASSDLIRGEYGYTF	TGTGCCAGCAGCGACTTAATCAGGGGGGAATATGGCTACACCTTC